This section outlines one T cell receptor beta chain sequence together with its context. Clones were sequenced by immunoSEQ multiplex PCR, and TCRdb holds only the in-frame ones, with some missing. There are about 320,000 clones in the sample; 80% to 90% occur only once, and about 5% lies in the top ten. The germline V gene encodes CDR1 MDHEN and CDR2 SYDVKM. The CDR3 is made up of 14 amino acids. The J segment lost 4 bases and the V segment lost 6 bases, leaving 7 bases of the junction unmatched. Across about two dozen US areas, participants ranged in age from roughly 18 to 95 years. Participant reports of clinical history set cohort assignment. Either two negative PCRs, clearance, or symptom resolution qualified Cohort 3 donors as recovered. This sample was included in a study of blood T cell repertoires in COVID-19. Study in general: PBMCs, B-cell-depleted T cells, or T cells were the source of the cDNA or gDNA that made up the material.

The sample consisted of PBMCs or T cells enriched from blood (not recorded which). This TCR derives from a young man who had recovered from COVID-19. The rearrangement joins TRBV28 to TRBJ1-1, with 8 bases aligning to TRBD1. The CDR3 is CASRPQQGGTEAFF. The CDR3 coding sequence is TGTGCCAGCAGACCTCAACAGGGGGGCACTGAAGCTTTCTTT.